This TCR beta chain appears in the sequencing data of a study of blood T cell repertoires in COVID-19. Turning to the study itself: The analysed material was cDNA or gDNA that came from T cells, B-cell-depleted T cells, or PBMCs.

Patients in Seattle were enrolled during active infection, then followed longitudinally. Original processing methods: Scientists estimated how many nucleated cells there were by amplifying reference gene primers. Some clones are missing from TCRdb's copy, which holds only in-frame ones; the method was immunoSEQ multiplex PCR. Clone size and the V and J calls come from that table; the DNA yielded D and trimming. The sample yields around 360,000 clones, about 89% seen once. The CDR3 covers 13 residues. With 4 bases removed from V and 4 bases from J, the gap between germline ends came to 10 bases. Germline CDR1 MDHEN, CDR2 SYDVKM.

This chain joins TRBV28 and TRBJ1-2, with D possibly matching TRBD1 (5 bases). Sequencing was done on a sample of peripheral blood. The sequence was obtained from a woman aged 25 to 39 with COVID-19, enrolled during active disease. CDR3 nucleotide sequence: TGTGCCAGCAGTTGGGGGGGGTCCTATGGCTACACCTTC. Its protein product is CASSWGGSYGYTF.